The text below deals with one T cell receptor beta chain. Which antigen it targets is not known. This record comes from a study of T cells expressing NK-cell markers (dated by TCRdb to 2020 to 2021). Study-level background: Seven to nine donors provided sorted CD3+CD56+NKG2C+, CD3+CD56+NKG2C- and CD3+CD56-NKG2C+ T-cell subsets, whose TCR beta-chain repertoires were profiled. Among the eight sequenced donors, only one was HCMV-seronegative, while the other seven were HCMV-seropositive. The study sequenced eight donors, all healthy volunteers chosen at random: three men and five women. The libraries were sequenced on Illumina HiSeq 2000/2500, MiSeq or NextSeq, producing 2 x 150 bp reads. The investigation overall reported the following: In roughly six donors, the dominant CD3+CD56+NKG2C+ clonotypes ranked among the top 10 CD8+ clonotypes, making up 1.0-7.0% of CD8+ T cells. Whether the expanded NKG2C-expressing T cell clones were specific for HCMV antigens was left unclear. Those dominant clonotypes were again the most abundant among CD3+CD56-NKG2C+ cells in several donors, at about 28.3-60.1%.

From the cysteine through the phenylalanine, the CDR3 covers 16 amino acids. The DNA is not on file. From a lookup of the germline V gene (reference sequence), CDR1 and CDR2 are LGHDT and YNNKEL. HCMV serostatus was determined by detecting HCMV-specific IgG in serum with a commercial ELISA kit. Ficoll density gradient centrifugation was used to isolate peripheral blood mononuclear cells from blood. Instrument used: Illumina HiSeq 2000. The TCR beta cDNA libraries were made using 5'RACE template switching, a step that added both a universal primer site and unique molecular identifiers. cDNA synthesis was primed from the TCR beta constant segment and was followed by two successive PCR amplification steps. The paper's processing steps were these. MIGEC was used to demultiplex reads and group the reads by UMI, and MiTCR was used to assemble and quantify clonotypes. To exclude erroneous sequences, any TCR cDNA sequence not supported by at least two reads was discarded. The tcR package was used for downstream repertoire analysis, and clonotypes were matched between fractions using CDR3 nucleotide sequence together with V segment. Antigen specificity was annotated against VDJdb with VDJmatch, allowing one amino acid substitution in CDR3. TCRdb reprocessed the public reads and reports one entry per CDR3 protein sequence, without DNA. Clone size and V and J calls follow TCRdb, not the original study. This specimen's table enumerates about 32,000 distinct CDR3 sequences. 50% to 75% of the sample rests with the top ten.

This sequence uses TRBV3-1 and TRBJ2-1. Material: blood T cells: a sorted CD56 or NKG2C T cell subset, CD4+ or CD8+ T cells, or bulk PBMC T cells (not recorded which). The receptor comes from a woman aged 18 to 75 in good health. The CDR3 reads as follows: CASSPKVINPYNEQFF.